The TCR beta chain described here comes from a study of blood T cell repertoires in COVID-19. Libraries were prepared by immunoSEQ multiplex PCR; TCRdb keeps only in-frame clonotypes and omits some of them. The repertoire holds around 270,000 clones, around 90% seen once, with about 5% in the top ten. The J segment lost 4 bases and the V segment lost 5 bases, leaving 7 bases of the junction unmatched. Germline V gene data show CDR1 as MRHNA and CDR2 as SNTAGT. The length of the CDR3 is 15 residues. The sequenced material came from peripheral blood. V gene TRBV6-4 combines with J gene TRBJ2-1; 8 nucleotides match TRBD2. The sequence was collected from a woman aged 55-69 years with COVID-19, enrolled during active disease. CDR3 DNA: TGTGCCAGCAGTAGCGATAGCGGGGCTTACAATGAGCAGTTCTTC. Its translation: CASSSDSGAYNEQFF.